This TCR beta chain was profiled in a study of tumor and adjacent non-tumor tissue in lung cancer. At the level of the study: Aged roughly 31 to 76 years, patients included 9 to 11 men and 5 women with stage I to III disease.

On this clonotype itself: Antigen: not known.

Regarding the study as a whole: Tumor tissue had significantly higher TCR diversity than normal lung. Patients with more diverse tumor TCRs had worse survival.

Germline-derived CDR1 and CDR2 are DFQATT and SNEGSKA (reference sequence). The CDR3 runs 15 residues. TCRbeta libraries were built with three rounds of nested PCR, modified from ARM-PCR. TCRdb used MiXCR to reprocess the multiplex PCR reads, holding one entry per CDR3 protein. The repertoire holds around 120,000 distinct CDR3 sequences, with 66% as singletons. No cell sorting was done before RNA was extracted from the tissue. Donors were chemotherapy-naive, newly diagnosed lung cancer surgical patients in China, August–November 2014. The clonotype comes from a young man with non-small cell lung cancer. The sample consisted of lung tumor tissue. J is TRBJ2-1 and V is TRBV20-1, with 10 bases identical to TRBD2. The CDR3 spells CSPRPTSGEINEQFF. The CDR3 DNA sequence: TGCAGCCCTAGACCTACTAGCGGGGAGATCAATGAGCAGTTCTTC.